The clone carrying this TCR beta chain occurred a few times. The sample originates from a study of human T cells and chemical hapten exposure. The time point: patch test 3, about 24 weeks after DPC sensitization. As for treatment: therapeutic diphenylcyclopropenone sensitization with weekly scalp DPC. Original methodology: The median was 95,638 TCRs per sample, ranging roughly 20,000 to 690,600. TCRdb reanalysed the RACE reads using MiXCR and keeps one entry per CDR3 protein. The V and J calls and clone size are TCRdb's, not the authors'. The sample holds tens of thousands of distinct CDR3 sequences; approximately 13% are singletons and the top ten take about 5.7%. V was cut by 4 bases and J by 5 bases, with 15 bases left in between. CDR3 length: 14 amino acids. Germline lookup yields CDR1 SQVTM and CDR2 ANQGSEA.

The sequence came from a woman aged 45-59 years with alopecia areata. Some clones in this sample may be carry-over from other donors' samples. This material consisted of whole blood, taken in connection with sensitization to the hapten diphenylcyclopropenone (DPC). The chain combines TRBV29-1 with TRBJ2-1, with a weak D call TRBD2 (6 bases). CDR3 DNA: TGCAGCGTTGCCACGACTAGGGGACACAATGAGCAGTTCTTC. Translated, it gives CSVATTRGHNEQFF.